Sequencing of this T cell receptor beta chain was carried out in a study of human T cells and chemical hapten exposure. The time point was: patch test 2, 6 weeks after DPC sensitization. Documented treatment: therapeutic diphenylcyclopropenone sensitization with weekly scalp DPC. The CDR3 totals 13 residues. CDR1 is LGHNA and CDR2 is YSLEER in the germline V gene. V dropped 4 bases and J dropped 4; count of bases not matched to a gene: 0. MiXCR, applied by TCRdb to the RACE reads, yields one record per CDR3 protein. The table records some 90,000 distinct CDR3 sequences, approximately 10% of them present only once.

The starting material was whole blood, obtained in connection with sensitization to the hapten diphenylcyclopropenone (DPC). This clonotype originated in a woman between 35 and 50 years old with alopecia areata. Some clones in this sample may be carry-over from other donors' samples. The chain links TRBV4-3 to TRBJ2-4, with 8 bases lining up with TRBD2. The CDR3 coding sequence is TGCGCCAGCAGCCCGGGAGGGAAAAACATTCAGTACTTC. Its translation is CASSPGGKNIQYF.